This TCR beta chain emerged from a study of blood T cell repertoires in COVID-19. Overall study: Sites across the United States, Italy and Spain contributed samples from acute and convalescent COVID-19. T cells, B-cell-depleted T cells, or PBMCs provided the cDNA or gDNA that served as material.

Participant age was roughly 18 to 89 years, and participants resided in roughly 25 US areas. This clone has just a few counts. In the authors' workflow: Amplification of reference gene primers provided the estimated nucleated cell counts. Data came from immunoSEQ multiplex PCR; TCRdb stores just in-frame clones and leaves some out. V and J calls and clone size come straight from that table; D and trimming were deduced from the DNA. The sample holds approximately 230,000 clones; 70% to 85% are singletons and the top ten take 15%. Germline CDR1 reads MNHEY; CDR2 reads SVGAGI. The CDR3 consists of 15 residues. Germline trimming cut 4 bases from V and 3 bases from J; bases unmatched to any gene: 6.

The genes are TRBV6-5 and TRBJ2-7; 10 bases are a match to TRBD1. The sequence came from a man aged 40-50 years who had recovered from COVID-19. Input material: PBMCs or T cells enriched from blood (not recorded which). CDR3: CASSSEGTGDYEQYF. CDR3 sequence (DNA): TGTGCCAGCAGTTCGGAAGGGACAGGGGACTACGAGCAGTACTTC.